This record covers a single T cell receptor (beta chain). Its target is unknown. The protocol was immunoSEQ multiplex PCR, while the TCRdb copy is restricted to in-frame clones and leaves out a portion. The sample holds 23,000 or so clones, about 76% seen once. This sample is drawn from a study of OX40 agonist ivuxolimab in advanced cancers. The germline V and J ends were trimmed by 6 bases and 2 bases, with 8 bases remaining between them. Germline V gene data show CDR1 as MNHNY and CDR2 as SVGAGI (reference sequence). This CDR3 region has 12 residues. General study points: With doses of 0.1 to 3.0 mg/kg, CD4+ and CD8+ blood T cells had undergone clonal expansion by week 6. There were, on average, more expanded clones in CD8+ T cells than in CD4+. Partial responders dosed at 0.1-3.0 mg/kg displayed clonal expansion ranking among the lowest.

The sequence was collected from an adult with an advanced solid tumor such as melanoma, head and neck, liver or kidney cancer. This sequence joins TRBV6-6 and TRBJ2-7, with D possibly TRBD2 on 6 matching bases. Here the sequenced sample was CD4+ or CD8+ T cells sorted from blood, taken in a trial of the OX40 agonist ivuxolimab. The CDR3 reads CASSPGAYEQYF. The CDR3 region has the DNA TGTGCCAGCAGCCCGGGGGCCTACGAGCAGTACTTC.